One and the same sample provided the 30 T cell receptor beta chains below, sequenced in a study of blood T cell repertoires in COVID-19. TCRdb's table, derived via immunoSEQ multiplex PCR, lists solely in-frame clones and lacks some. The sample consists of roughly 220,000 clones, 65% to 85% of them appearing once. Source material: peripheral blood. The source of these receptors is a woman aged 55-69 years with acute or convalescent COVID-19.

The DNA for the CDR3 is TGTGCCAGCAGCTTATTCGGGGGGGACACAGATACGCAGTATTTT. It codes for CASSLFGGDTDTQYF. V and J are TRBV7-3 and TRBJ2-3; 8 bases map to TRBD2. The CDR3 is made up of 15 amino acids. The V gene end was trimmed by 2 bases and the J gene end by 2 bases; junction bases not matched to a gene: 3. Germline CDR1 SGHTA, CDR2 FQGTGA.

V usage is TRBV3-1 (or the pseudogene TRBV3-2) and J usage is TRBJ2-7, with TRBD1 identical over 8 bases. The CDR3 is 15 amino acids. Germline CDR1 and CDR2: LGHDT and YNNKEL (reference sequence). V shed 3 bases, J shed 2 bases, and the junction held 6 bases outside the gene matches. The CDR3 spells CASSHRDRTTYEQYF. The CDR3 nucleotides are TGTGCCAGCAGCCACCGGGACAGGACAACCTACGAGCAGTACTTC.

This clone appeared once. The CDR3 is CATGGNEKLFF. CDR3 DNA: TGTGCGACAGGGGGTAATGAAAAACTGTTTTTT. The chain combines TRBV2 with TRBJ1-4; TRBD1 matches 9 bases. The CDR3 spans 11 residues. Germline lookup yields CDR1 SNHLY and CDR2 FYNNEI.

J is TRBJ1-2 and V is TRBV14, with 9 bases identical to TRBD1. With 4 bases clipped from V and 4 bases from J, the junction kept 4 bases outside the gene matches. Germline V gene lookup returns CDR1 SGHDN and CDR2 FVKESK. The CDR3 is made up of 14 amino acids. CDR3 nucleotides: TGTGCCAGCAGCCCTGACAGGGGGGGCTATGGCTACACCTTC. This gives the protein CASSPDRGGYGYTF.

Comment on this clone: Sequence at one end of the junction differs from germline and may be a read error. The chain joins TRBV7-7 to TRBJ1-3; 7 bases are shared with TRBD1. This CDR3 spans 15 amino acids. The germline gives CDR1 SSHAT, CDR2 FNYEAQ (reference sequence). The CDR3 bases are TGTGCTAGCAGCCGTAGACAGGGCTCTGGAAACACCATATATTTT. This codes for CASSRRQGSGNTIYF.

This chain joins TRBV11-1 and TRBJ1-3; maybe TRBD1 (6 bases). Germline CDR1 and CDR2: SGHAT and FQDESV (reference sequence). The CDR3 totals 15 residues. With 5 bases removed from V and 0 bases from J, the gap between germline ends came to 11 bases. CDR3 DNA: TGTGCCAGCAGCCTTACAGGGAGCTCTGGAAACACCATATATTTT. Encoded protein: CASSLTGSSGNTIYF. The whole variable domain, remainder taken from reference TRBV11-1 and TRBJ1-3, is EAEVAQSPRYKITEKSQAVAFWCDPISGHATLYWYRQILGQGPELLVQFQDESVVDDSQLPKDRFSAERLKGVDSTLKIQPAELGDSAMYLCASSLTGSSGNTIYFGEGSWLTVV.

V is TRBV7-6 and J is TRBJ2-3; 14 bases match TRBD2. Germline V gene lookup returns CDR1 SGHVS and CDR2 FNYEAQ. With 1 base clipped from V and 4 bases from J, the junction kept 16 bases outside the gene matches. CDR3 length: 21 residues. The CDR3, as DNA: TGTGCCAGCAGCTTAGGGGGGATAATGTCTGGACTAGCGGGGGGCTCAGATACGCAGTATTTT. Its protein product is CASSLGGIMSGLAGGSDTQYF.

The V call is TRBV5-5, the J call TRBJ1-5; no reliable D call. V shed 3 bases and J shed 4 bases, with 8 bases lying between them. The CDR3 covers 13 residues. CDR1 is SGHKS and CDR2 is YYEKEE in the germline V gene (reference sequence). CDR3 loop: CASSSTANQPQHF. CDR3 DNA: TGTGCCAGCAGCTCTACAGCAAATCAGCCCCAGCATTTT.

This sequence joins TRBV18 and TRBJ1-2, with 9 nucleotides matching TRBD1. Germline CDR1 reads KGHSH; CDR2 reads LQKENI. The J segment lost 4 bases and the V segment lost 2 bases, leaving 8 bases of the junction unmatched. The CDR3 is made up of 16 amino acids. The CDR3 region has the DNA TGTGCCAGCTCACCATCGGCGGGGACAGGGACCTATGGCTACACCTTC. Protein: CASSPSAGTGTYGYTF.

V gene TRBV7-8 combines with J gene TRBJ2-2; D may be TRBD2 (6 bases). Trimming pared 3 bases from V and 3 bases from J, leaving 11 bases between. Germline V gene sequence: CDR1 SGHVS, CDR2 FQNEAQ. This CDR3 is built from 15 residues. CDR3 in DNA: TGTGCCAGCAGCTTTCGCCTAGCGCACACCGGGGAGCTGTTTTTT. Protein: CASSFRLAHTGELFF.

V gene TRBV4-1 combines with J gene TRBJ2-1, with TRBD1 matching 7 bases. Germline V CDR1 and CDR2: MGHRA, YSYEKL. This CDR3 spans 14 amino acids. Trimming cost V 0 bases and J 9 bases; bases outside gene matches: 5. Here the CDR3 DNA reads TGCGCCAGCAGCCAAGATACAGCAGGGGGTGAGCAGTTCTTC. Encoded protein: CASSQDTAGGEQFF.

This CDR3 is CASSELATQYF. The CDR3 DNA is TGTGCCAGCAGTGAATTGGCTACGCAGTATTTT. This rearrangement joins TRBV25-1 to TRBJ2-3; D gene unclear. The CDR3 totals 11 residues. V shed 1 base and J shed 8 bases, with 4 bases lying between them. Germline-derived CDR1 and CDR2 are MGHDK and SYGVNS.

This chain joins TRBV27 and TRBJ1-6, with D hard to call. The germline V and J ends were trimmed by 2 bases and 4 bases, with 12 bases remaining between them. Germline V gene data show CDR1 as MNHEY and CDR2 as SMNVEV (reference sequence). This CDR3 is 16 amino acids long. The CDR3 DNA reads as TGTGCCAGCAGTTTAATCCTACCAGCGTATAATTCACCCCTCCACTTT. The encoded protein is CASSLILPAYNSPLHF.

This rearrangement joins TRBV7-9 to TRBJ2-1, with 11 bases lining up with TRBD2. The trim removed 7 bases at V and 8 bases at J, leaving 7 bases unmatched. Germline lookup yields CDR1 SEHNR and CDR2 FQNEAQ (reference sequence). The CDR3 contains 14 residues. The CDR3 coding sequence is TGTGCCAGCACCCTTAGCGGGGGGGCTGATGAGCAGTTCTTC. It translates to CASTLSGGADEQFF.

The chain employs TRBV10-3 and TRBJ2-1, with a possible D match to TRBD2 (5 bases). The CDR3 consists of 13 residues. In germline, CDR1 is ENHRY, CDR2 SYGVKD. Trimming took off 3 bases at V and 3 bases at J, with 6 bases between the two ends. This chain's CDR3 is CAISEGGYNEQFF. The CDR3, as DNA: TGTGCCATCAGTGAAGGAGGCTACAATGAGCAGTTCTTC.

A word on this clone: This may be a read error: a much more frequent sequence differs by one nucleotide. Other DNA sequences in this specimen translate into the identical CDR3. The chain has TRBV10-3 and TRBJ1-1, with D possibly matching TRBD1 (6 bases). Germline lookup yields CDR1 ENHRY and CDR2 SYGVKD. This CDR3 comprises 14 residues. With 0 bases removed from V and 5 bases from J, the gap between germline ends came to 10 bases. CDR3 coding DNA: TGTGCCATCAGTGAGTCCGGGGGGCGGACTGAAGCTTTCTTT. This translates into CAISESGGRTEAFF.

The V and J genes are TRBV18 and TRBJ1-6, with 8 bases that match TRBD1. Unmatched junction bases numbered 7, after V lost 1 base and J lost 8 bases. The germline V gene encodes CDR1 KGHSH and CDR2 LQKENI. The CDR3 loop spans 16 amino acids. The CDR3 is CASSPLWTGRHSPLHF. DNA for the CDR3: TGTGCCAGCTCACCACTCTGGACAGGGCGGCATTCACCCCTCCACTTT.

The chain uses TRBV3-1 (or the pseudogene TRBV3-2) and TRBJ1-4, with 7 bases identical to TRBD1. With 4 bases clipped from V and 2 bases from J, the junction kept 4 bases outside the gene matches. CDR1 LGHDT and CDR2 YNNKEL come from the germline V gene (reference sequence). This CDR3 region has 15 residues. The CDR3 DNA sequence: TGTGCCAGCAGCCCACAGGGGACGACTAATGAAAAACTGTTTTTT. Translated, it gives CASSPQGTTNEKLFF.

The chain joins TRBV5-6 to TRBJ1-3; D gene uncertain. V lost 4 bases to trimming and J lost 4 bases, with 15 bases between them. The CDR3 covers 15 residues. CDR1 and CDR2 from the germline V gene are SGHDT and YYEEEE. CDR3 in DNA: TGTGCCAGCAGCCTTCGTCACAGAATCGGAAACACCATATATTTT. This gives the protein CASSLRHRIGNTIYF.

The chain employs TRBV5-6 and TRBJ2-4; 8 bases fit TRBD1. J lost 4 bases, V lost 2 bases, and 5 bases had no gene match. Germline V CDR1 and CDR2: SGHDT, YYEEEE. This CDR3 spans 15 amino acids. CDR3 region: CASSFVGQGKNIQYF. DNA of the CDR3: TGTGCCAGCAGCTTCGTCGGACAGGGTAAAAACATTCAGTACTTC. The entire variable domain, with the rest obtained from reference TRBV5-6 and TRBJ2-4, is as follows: DAGVTQSPTHLIKTRGQQVTLRCSPKSGHDTVSWYQQALGQGPQFIFQYYEEEERQRGNFPDRFSGHQFPNYSSELNVNALLLGDSALYLCASSFVGQGKNIQYFGAGTRLSVL.

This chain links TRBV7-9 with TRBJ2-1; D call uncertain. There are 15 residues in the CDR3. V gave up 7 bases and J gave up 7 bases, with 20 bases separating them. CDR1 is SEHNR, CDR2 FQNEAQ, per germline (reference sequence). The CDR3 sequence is CASTLEGRYGNEQFF. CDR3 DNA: TGTGCCAGCACCCTAGAAGGTCGTTACGGTAATGAGCAGTTCTTC.

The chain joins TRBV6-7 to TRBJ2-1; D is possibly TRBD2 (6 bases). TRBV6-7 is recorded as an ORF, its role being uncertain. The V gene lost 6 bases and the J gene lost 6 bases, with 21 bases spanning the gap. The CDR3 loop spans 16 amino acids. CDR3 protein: CASSPGSAGTSNEQFF. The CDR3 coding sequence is TGTGCCAGCAGCCCCGGGAGCGCGGGGACCTCCAATGAGCAGTTCTTC.

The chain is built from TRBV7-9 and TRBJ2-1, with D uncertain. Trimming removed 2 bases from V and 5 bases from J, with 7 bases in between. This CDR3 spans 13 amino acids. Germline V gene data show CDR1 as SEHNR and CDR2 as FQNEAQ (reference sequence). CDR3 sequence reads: CASSLYGDNEQFF. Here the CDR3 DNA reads TGTGCCAGCAGCTTATACGGAGACAATGAGCAGTTCTTC.

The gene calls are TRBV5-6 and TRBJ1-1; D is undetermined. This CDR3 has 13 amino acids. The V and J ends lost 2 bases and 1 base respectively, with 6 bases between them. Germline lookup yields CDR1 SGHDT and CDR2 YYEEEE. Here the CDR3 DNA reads TGTGCCAGCAGCTTTCGGTGGAACACTGAAGCTTTCTTT. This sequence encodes CASSFRWNTEAFF.

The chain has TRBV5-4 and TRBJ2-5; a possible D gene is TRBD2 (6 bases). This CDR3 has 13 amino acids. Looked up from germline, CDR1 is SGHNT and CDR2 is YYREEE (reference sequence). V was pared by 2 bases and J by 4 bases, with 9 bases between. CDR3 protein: CASSFRGGETQYF. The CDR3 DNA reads TGTGCCAGCAGCTTCCGGGGAGGAGAGACCCAGTACTTC.

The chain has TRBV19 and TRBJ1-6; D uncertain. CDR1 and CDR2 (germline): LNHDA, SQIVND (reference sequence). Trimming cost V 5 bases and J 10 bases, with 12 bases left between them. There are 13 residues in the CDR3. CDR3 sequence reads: CASSADIGSPLHF. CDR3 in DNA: TGTGCCAGTAGTGCCGACATAGGCTCACCCCTCCACTTT.

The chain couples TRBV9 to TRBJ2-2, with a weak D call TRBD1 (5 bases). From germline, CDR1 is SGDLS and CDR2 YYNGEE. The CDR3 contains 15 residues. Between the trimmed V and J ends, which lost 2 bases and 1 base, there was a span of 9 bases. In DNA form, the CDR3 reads TGTGCCAGCAGCGTCAGTCAGGGGAACACCGGGGAGCTGTTTTTT. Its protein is CASSVSQGNTGELFF.

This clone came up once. CDR3 sequence reads: CAWSPDRGYNQPQHF. The CDR3 region has the DNA TGTGCCTGGAGTCCCGACAGGGGGTATAATCAGCCCCAGCATTTT. The V gene is TRBV30, the J gene TRBJ1-5; 9 bases map to TRBD1. Germline V gene lookup returns CDR1 GTSNPN and CDR2 SVGIG (reference sequence). Unmatched junction bases numbered 6, after V lost 2 bases and J lost 4 bases. The CDR3 has 15 residues.

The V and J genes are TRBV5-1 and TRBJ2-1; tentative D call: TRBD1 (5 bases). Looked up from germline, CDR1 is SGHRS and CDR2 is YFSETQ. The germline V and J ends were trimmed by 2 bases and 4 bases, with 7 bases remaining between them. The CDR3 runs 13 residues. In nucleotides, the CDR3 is TGCGCCAGCAGCTTTGGACAATACAATGAGCAGTTCTTC. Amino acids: CASSFGQYNEQFF.

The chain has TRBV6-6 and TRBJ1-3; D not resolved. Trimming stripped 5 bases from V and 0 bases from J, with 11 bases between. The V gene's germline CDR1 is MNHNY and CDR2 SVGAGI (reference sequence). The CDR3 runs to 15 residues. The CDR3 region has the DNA TGTGCCAGCAGTGACGGACTTAGCTCTGGAAACACCATATATTTT. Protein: CASSDGLSSGNTIYF.